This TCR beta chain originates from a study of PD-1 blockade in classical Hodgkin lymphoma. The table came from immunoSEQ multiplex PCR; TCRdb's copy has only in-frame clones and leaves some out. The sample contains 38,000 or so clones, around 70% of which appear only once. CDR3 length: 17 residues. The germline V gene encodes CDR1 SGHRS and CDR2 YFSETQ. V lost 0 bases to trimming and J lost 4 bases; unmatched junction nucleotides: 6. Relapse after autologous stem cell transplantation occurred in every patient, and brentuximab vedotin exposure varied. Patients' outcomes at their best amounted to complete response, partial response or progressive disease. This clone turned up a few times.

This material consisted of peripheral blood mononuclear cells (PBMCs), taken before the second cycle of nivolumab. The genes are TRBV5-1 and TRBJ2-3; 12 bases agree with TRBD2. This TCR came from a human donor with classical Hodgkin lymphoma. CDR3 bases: TGCGCCAGCAGCTTGGGTGTGACTAGCGGGGGCTCAGATACGCAGTATTTT. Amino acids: CASSLGVTSGGSDTQYF.